The entry below gives a single T cell receptor beta chain sequence along with its context. Sequence at one end of the junction differs from germline and may be a read error. Some clones are missing from TCRdb's copy, which holds only in-frame ones; the method was immunoSEQ multiplex PCR. The table has 400,000 to 500,000 clones, around nine tenths seen once. Looked up from germline, CDR1 is SNHLY and CDR2 is FYNNEI. The length of the CDR3 is 14 residues. This specimen belongs to a study of control samples from healthy donors and cancer patients. The sequenced sample consisted of PBMCs. The TCR comes from a man aged 35 to 55 with head and neck cancer. The chain couples TRBV2 to TRBJ1-2; TRBD1 is a possible D gene (5 bases). The chain's CDR3 is CASSEGVPNYGYTF. As DNA, the CDR3 is TGTGCCAGCAGCGAAGGGGTCCCTAACTATGGCTACACCTTC. Full variable domain (outside the CDR3, taken from reference TRBV2 and TRBJ1-2): EPEVTQTPSHQVTQMGQEVILRCVPISNHLYFYWYRQILGQKVEFLVSFYNNEISEKSEIFDDQFSVERPDGSNFTLKIRSTKLEDSAMYFCASSEGVPNYGYTFGSGTRLTVV.